These T cell receptor beta chains were read from a single sample in a study of CD8 T cells in Susac syndrome. TCRdb re-called the immunoSEQ multiplex PCR reads through MiXCR, storing one row per CDR3 protein. Here the sample spans about 69,000 distinct CDR3 sequences, 95% being singletons. Sequencing was done on a sample of CD8+ T cells from PBMCs. The receptors here all came from a human donor in good health. Both conserved end residues are part of each CDR3. A D gene is named only where the DNA matches it firmly. Size is omitted from some rows. Given values are once, few, many or a class for expanded clones.

cdr3_length,j_call,clone_size,v_call,d_call,cdr3_aa,cdr3_nt
13,TRBJ1-2,-,TRBV6-6,TRBD1,CASSPTEDRDLTF,TGTGCCAGCAGCCCGACCGAGGACAGGGACTTAACCTTC
15,TRBJ1-5,-,TRBV4-1,-,CASSHVDGSNQPQHF,TGCGCCAGCAGCCACGTGGACGGTAGCAATCAGCCCCAGCATTTT
13,TRBJ2-3,-,TRBV13,-,CASSLVSEDTQYF,TGTGCCAGCAGCTTAGTCTCCGAAGATACGCAGTATTTT
13,TRBJ1-2,-,TRBV19,-,CASEPTAGYGYTF,TGTGCCAGCGAACCTACAGCGGGCTATGGCTACACCTTC
16,TRBJ2-6,-,TRBV4-3,-,CASSQDPDSGANVLTF,TGCGCCAGCAGCCAAGATCCGGACTCTGGGGCCAACGTCCTGACTTTC
13,TRBJ2-3,-,TRBV7-6,-,CASSYEYPDTQYF,TGTGCCAGCAGCTACGAGTATCCGGATACGCAGTATTTT
13,TRBJ2-7,-,TRBV29-1,TRBD2,CSVETGGVYEQYF,TGCAGCGTTGAAACGGGGGGGGTCTACGAGCAGTACTTC
13,TRBJ1-5,-,TRBV29-1,-,CSVKRGIGEPQHF,TGCAGCGTAAAGAGGGGTATCGGGGAGCCCCAGCATTTT
14,TRBJ2-3,once,TRBV30,-,CAWRTGVGTDTQYF,TGTGCCTGGAGGACGGGGGTGGGGACAGATACGCAGTATTTT
17,TRBJ1-4,-,TRBV15,-,CATSRDPRLGHNEKLFF,TGTGCCACCAGCAGAGACCCCCGTTTAGGCCATAATGAAAAACTGTTTTTT
15,TRBJ1-2,-,TRBV6-5,-,CASSYSPGVPYGYTF,TGTGCCAGCAGTTACTCGCCAGGAGTACCCTATGGCTACACCTTC
16,TRBJ2-5,-,TRBV3-1,TRBD2,CASSQALAGLQETQYF,TGTGCCAGCAGCCAAGCCCTAGCGGGGCTTCAAGAGACCCAGTACTTC
15,TRBJ1-2,-,TRBV7-8,-,CASSRPEAANYGYTF,TGTGCCAGCAGCCGTCCTGAAGCTGCTAACTATGGCTACACCTTC
16,TRBJ1-1,-,TRBV5-1,-,CASSLAGWGTDTEAFF,TGCGCCAGCAGCTTGGCCGGGTGGGGCACGGACACTGAAGCTTTCTTT
16,TRBJ1-1,once,TRBV19,-,CASSIKSGWLNTEAFF,TGTGCCAGTAGTATTAAATCCGGGTGGCTGAACACTGAAGCTTTCTTT
16,TRBJ2-5,-,TRBV4-3,-,CASSQDLLAFQETQYF,TGCGCCAGCAGCCAAGATCTTCTAGCATTTCAAGAGACCCAGTACTTC
14,TRBJ2-7,-,TRBV11-1,TRBD1,CASSYRGRPHEQYF,TGTGCCAGCAGCTACAGGGGGCGCCCCCACGAGCAGTACTTC
12,TRBJ1-5,-,TRBV7-2,-,CASSYHNQPQHF,TGTGCCAGCAGCTATCATAATCAGCCCCAGCATTTT
11,TRBJ2-1,-,TRBV12-3/TRBV12-4,-,CASSLSNEQFF,TGTGCCAGCAGTTTGTCCAATGAGCAGTTCTTC
17,TRBJ1-5,-,TRBV28,TRBD1,CASSFVSGTGAREPQHF,TGTGCCAGCAGTTTCGTGTCAGGGACAGGGGCTCGGGAGCCCCAGCATTTT
16,TRBJ2-3,-,TRBV7-9,-,CASSTGAGGGTDTQYF,TGTGCCAGCAGCACGGGGGCCGGCGGGGGCACAGATACGCAGTATTTT
15,TRBJ2-3,-,TRBV9,TRBD1,CASSAEGTATDTQYF,TGTGCCAGCAGCGCAGAGGGGACAGCAACAGATACGCAGTATTTT
11,TRBJ1-1,-,TRBV28,-,CASRGNTEAFF,TGTGCCAGCAGAGGGAACACTGAAGCTTTCTTT